The 23 T cell receptor beta chains below come from one sample, sequenced in a study of blood T cell repertoires in COVID-19 (dated by TCRdb to the early 2020s). Preparation of the library involved the immunoSEQ multiplex PCR assay. TCRdb holds this immuneACCESS table with in-frame rearrangements only. Some clones are missing; in checked studies, unresolved V genes explain under half, and the rest has no known cause. A total of around 300,000 clones appear in this sample, roughly nine tenths of them only once. 2.4% of the sample goes to the ten largest clones. The sequencing input was PBMCs or T cells enriched from blood (not recorded which). All receptors derive from a woman between 18 and 29 years old who had recovered from COVID-19.

The rearrangement uses TRBV7-6 and TRBJ2-5, with D possibly TRBD2 on 5 matching bases. Trimming cost V 1 base and J 4 bases, with 13 bases left between them. The germline V gene encodes CDR1 SGHVS and CDR2 FNYEAQ. The CDR3 spans 15 residues. CDR3 sequence: CASSLDRRRAETQYF. The DNA of the CDR3 is TGTGCCAGCAGCTTAGACCGGCGGCGGGCAGAGACCCAGTACTTC.

The rearrangement links TRBV15 to TRBJ1-6; no clear D. Trimming cost V 2 bases and J 7 bases, with 12 bases left between them. The germline V gene has CDR1 LNHNV and CDR2 YYDKDF (reference sequence). The CDR3 is made up of 15 amino acids. CDR3 in amino acids: CATSRYGGENSPLHF. Written as DNA, the CDR3 is TGTGCCACCAGCAGATATGGAGGTGAGAATTCACCCCTCCACTTT.

V and J are TRBV2 and TRBJ1-1, with D unclear. The V gene lost 3 bases and the J gene lost 5 bases, with 10 bases spanning the gap. The CDR3 runs to 13 residues. CDR1 and CDR2 (germline): SNHLY, FYNNEI. Here the CDR3 DNA reads TGTGCCAGCAGTGACGGCCCGGAGACTGAAGCTTTCTTT. Protein sequence: CASSDGPETEAFF. Combining the CDR3 with reference TRBV2 and TRBJ1-1 gives the whole variable domain EPEVTQTPSHQVTQMGQEVILRCVPISNHLYFYWYRQILGQKVEFLVSFYNNEISEKSEIFDDQFSVERPDGSNFTLKIRSTKLEDSAMYFCASSDGPETEAFFGQGTRLTVV.

In its sample, this clone was seen once. V gene TRBV4-1 combines with J gene TRBJ1-2, with TRBD1 as a possible D gene (5 bases). Trimming left V 4 bases short and J 8 bases short, with 17 bases between. CDR3 length: 14 amino acids. From germline, CDR1 is MGHRA and CDR2 YSYEKL. The CDR3, as DNA: TGCGCCAGCAGCCCCGGCTGGGGGGTAGGCGGCTACACCTTC. This encodes CASSPGWGVGGYTF.

The chain uses TRBV2 and TRBJ2-6; no reliable D call. Looked up from germline, CDR1 is SNHLY and CDR2 is FYNNEI. Trimming took off 6 bases at V and 0 bases at J, with 6 bases between the two ends. The CDR3 loop spans 14 amino acids. CDR3 protein: CASSVNSGANVLTF. As DNA, the CDR3 is TGTGCCAGCAGCGTAAACTCTGGGGCCAACGTCCTGACTTTC.

The genes are TRBV18 and TRBJ2-5; D gene unclear. Deletions cut 3 bases from V and 4 bases from J, with 3 bases between. CDR3 length: 11 amino acids. CDR1 and CDR2 from the germline V gene are KGHSH and LQKENI. The CDR3 region is CASSPLETQYF. For the CDR3, the DNA is TGTGCCAGCTCACCTCTAGAGACCCAGTACTTC.

This chain connects TRBV7-8 to TRBJ1-2; 8 nucleotides line up with TRBD1. This CDR3 is built from 14 residues. Germline V gives CDR1 SGHVS, CDR2 FQNEAQ. With V trimmed by 1 base and J by 5 bases, 3 bases remained unmatched. CDR3 nucleotides: TGTGCCAGCAGCTTAGTACAGGGGGGTTATGGCTACACCTTC. This codes for CASSLVQGGYGYTF.

V gene TRBV5-1 combines with J gene TRBJ2-2; tentative D call: TRBD1 (5 bases). The CDR3 is 17 residues long. V lost 0 bases, J lost 4 bases, and 16 bases lay in between. Germline CDR1 SGHRS, CDR2 YFSETQ. CDR3 nucleotide sequence: TGCGCCAGCAGCTTGGCTCCCGCAGGGTTGGGCACCGGGGAGCTGTTTTTT. Its protein is CASSLAPAGLGTGELFF.

This rearrangement joins TRBV19 to TRBJ1-1, with TRBD1 matching over 10 bases. Unmatched junction bases numbered 10, after V lost 3 bases and J lost 0 bases. This CDR3 has 18 amino acids. Germline V CDR1 and CDR2: LNHDA, SQIVND (reference sequence). In nucleotides, the CDR3 is TGTGCCAGTAGTATCTCGGACAGGGGGTCATCCGTGAACACTGAAGCTTTCTTT. Translation: CASSISDRGSSVNTEAFF.

The J gene is TRBJ1-1, the V gene TRBV6-5; possible D gene TRBD1, 5 bases. Looked up from germline, CDR1 is MNHEY and CDR2 is SVGAGI. Trimming took off 8 bases at V and 8 bases at J, with 15 bases between the two ends. The CDR3 totals 12 residues. The CDR3 DNA reads TGTGCCAGCGGGGCGGTCTTTAGGGAAGCTTTCTTT. Translated: CASGAVFREAFF.

This chain uses TRBV13 with TRBJ1-6; a possible D gene is TRBD1 (6 bases). V lost 5 bases to trimming and J lost 5 bases, with 16 bases between them. Germline V gives CDR1 PRHDT, CDR2 FYEKMQ (reference sequence). The CDR3 totals 16 residues. CDR3: CASSRHGDNHNSPLHF. CDR3 coding DNA: TGTGCCAGCAGCCGGCACGGGGACAACCATAATTCACCCCTCCACTTT.

V gene TRBV6-1 combines with J gene TRBJ2-3, with 8 bases lining up with TRBD2. The CDR3 is 14 amino acids. J lost 0 bases, V lost 7 bases, and 3 bases had no gene match. Germline assignment: CDR1 MNHNS and CDR2 SASEGT. As DNA, the CDR3 is TGTGCCAGCAAGGCGGGAGGTAGCACAGATACGCAGTATTTT. Translated, it gives CASKAGGSTDTQYF.

The chain has TRBV18 and TRBJ2-2; 7 bases are a match to TRBD1. Germline CDR1 and CDR2: KGHSH and LQKENI. V was clipped by 6 bases and J by 0 bases; unmatched bases: 4. This CDR3 has 15 residues. Here the CDR3 reads CASSSGQPNTGELFF. The CDR3, as DNA: TGTGCCAGCTCCTCGGGACAGCCGAACACCGGGGAGCTGTTTTTT.

The rearrangement uses TRBV7-3 and TRBJ1-2, with 9 nucleotides matching TRBD1. The length of the CDR3 is 12 residues. The V gene end was trimmed by 7 bases and the J gene end by 11 bases; junction bases not matched to a gene: 8. CDR1 is SGHTA and CDR2 is FQGTGA in the germline V gene. The CDR3 sequence: CASNKGQGLYTF. In nucleotides, the CDR3 is TGTGCCAGCAATAAGGGACAGGGTTTGTACACCTTC. Full variable domain (outside the CDR3, taken from reference TRBV7-3 and TRBJ1-2): GAGVSQTPSNKVTEKGKYVELRCDPISGHTALYWYRQSLGQGPEFLIYFQGTGAADDSGLPNDRFFAVRPEGSVSTLKIQRTERGDSAVYLCASNKGQGLYTFGSGTRLTVV.

The chain carries TRBV2 and TRBJ1-1; maybe TRBD1 (5 bases). This CDR3 comprises 15 residues. Trimming removed 7 bases from V and 4 bases from J, with 19 bases in between. In germline, CDR1 is SNHLY, CDR2 FYNNEI. The CDR3 DNA reads TGTGCCAGCACGCCGGGTGAGGGGAGGCGCACTGAAGCTTTCTTT. It translates to CASTPGEGRRTEAFF.

This chain connects TRBV10-2 to TRBJ2-1; TRBD2 is a possible D gene (6 bases). Per the germline V gene, CDR1 is WSHSY and CDR2 is SAAADI. This CDR3 is built from 16 residues. The V end was cut by 4 bases, the J end by 0 bases, with 13 bases between. CDR3 coding DNA: TGCGCCAGCAGTGGGGGGACTGCCAGCTCCTACAATGAGCAGTTCTTC. Residues: CASSGGTASSYNEQFF.

V usage is TRBV9 and J usage is TRBJ2-5; 8 positions match TRBD2. V lost 4 bases, J lost 0 bases, and 8 bases stayed unmatched. Germline CDR1 reads SGDLS; CDR2 reads YYNGEE. This CDR3 has 16 residues. The CDR3 DNA follows: TGTGCCAGCAGCTTATCAGCGGGGGTGTACCAAGAGACCCAGTACTTC. As protein: CASSLSAGVYQETQYF.

The chain recombines TRBV3-1 (or the pseudogene TRBV3-2) with TRBJ1-1; 7 positions match TRBD1. CDR1 LGHDT and CDR2 YNNKEL come from the germline V gene (reference sequence). The CDR3 spans 12 residues. V shed 3 bases and J 10 bases; nucleotides not matched to a gene: 5. This CDR3 is CASSQTGRSAFF. CDR3 sequence (DNA): TGTGCCAGCAGCCAGACAGGGAGGTCAGCTTTCTTT.

Only one count was recorded for this clone. The chain links TRBV2 to TRBJ1-1, with TRBD1 identical over 7 bases. Germline CDR1 reads SNHLY; CDR2 reads FYNNEI. This CDR3 has 14 amino acids. With V trimmed by 6 bases and J by 11 bases, 15 bases remained unmatched. The DNA for the CDR3 is TGTGCCAGCAGCGCTAATATAGGGGGCGCGATCGCTTTCTTT. Its protein is CASSANIGGAIAFF.

This chain joins TRBV29-1 and TRBJ2-1, with 7 positions matching TRBD1. Looked up from germline, CDR1 is SQVTM and CDR2 is ANQGSEA. Germline trimming cut 1 base from V and 10 bases from J; bases unmatched to any gene: 13. CDR3 length: 15 residues. The CDR3: CSVEGRDSPAWEQFF. The CDR3 DNA sequence: TGCAGCGTTGAAGGCCGGGACAGCCCCGCGTGGGAGCAGTTCTTC.

The chain links TRBV4-1 to TRBJ2-2, with 9 bases aligning to TRBD1. Germline CDR1 MGHRA, CDR2 YSYEKL. Unmatched junction bases numbered 6, after V lost 6 bases and J lost 1 base. The CDR3 has 16 residues. The CDR3 DNA reads TGCGCCAGCAGTCGGTCGACAGGGGGGAACACCGGGGAGCTGTTTTTT. Amino acid sequence: CASSRSTGGNTGELFF.

The sample holds many counts of this clone. The same CDR3 can be traced to other DNA sequences in this sample. The chain joins TRBV4-2 to TRBJ2-5, with TRBD2 matching over 9 bases. Germline CDR1 is LGHNA and CDR2 is YNFKEQ. The CDR3 is made up of 16 amino acids. J was trimmed by 0 bases and V by 1 base; bases with no gene match: 3. The CDR3 nucleotides are TGTGCCAGCAGCCAAGGCGGGAGGGGGTACCAAGAGACCCAGTACTTC. Translating it yields CASSQGGRGYQETQYF.

The chain has TRBV7-8 and TRBJ1-4, with 8 bases fitting TRBD1. The V gene's germline CDR1 is SGHVS and CDR2 FQNEAQ. Germline trimming cut 5 bases from V and 6 bases from J; bases unmatched to any gene: 2. The CDR3 has 13 amino acids. CDR3 loop: CASSVDRDEKLFF. CDR3 coding DNA: TGTGCCAGCAGCGTGGACAGGGATGAAAAACTGTTTTTT.